Below, 22 T cell receptor beta chains from the same sample are listed, as sequenced in a study of low-dose radiotherapy and immunotherapy resistance in tumors. With TRAV- and TRBV-specific primers, first-strand cDNA was made, covering the alpha and beta chains. TCRs were put through roughly 19 PCR cycles of amplification with Phusion. A constant-region primer and the V-primer adapter served as the primer pair. TCRdb used MiXCR to reprocess the reads, holding one entry per CDR3 protein. This table has roughly 100,000 distinct CDR3 sequences, under 25% appearing once. As to time point: after trial treatment. Treatment denoted: LDRT plus nivolumab, ipilimumab, low-dose cyclophosphamide and aspirin (RACIN trial). The material sequenced was PBMCs, taken after low-dose radiotherapy plus immunotherapy. The receptors originated from a male donor with prostate cancer.

This clonotype was observed at least ten times. The CDR3 loop reads CASSHRASDEQYF. CDR3 DNA: TGTGCCAGCAGCCACCGGGCTAGCGACGAGCAGTACTTC. The gene calls are TRBV13 and TRBJ2-7; tentative D call: TRBD2 (6 bases). The CDR3 loop spans 13 amino acids. Trimming stripped 5 bases from V and 5 bases from J, with 13 bases between. CDR1 is PRHDT, CDR2 FYEKMQ, per germline (reference sequence). Combining the CDR3 with reference TRBV13 and TRBJ2-7 gives the whole variable domain AAGVIQSPRHLIKEKRETATLKCYPIPRHDTVYWYQQGPGQDPQFLISFYEKMQSDKGSIPDRFSAQQFSDYHSELNMSSLELGDSALYFCASSHRASDEQYFGPGTRLTVT.

This clonotype showed up many times. The chain carries TRBV9 and TRBJ1-1; TRBD1 is a possible D gene (6 bases). This CDR3 contains 14 residues. V lost 4 bases, J lost 6 bases, and 16 bases lay in between. The germline CDR1 and CDR2 sequences are SGDLS and YYNGEE. The CDR3 DNA reads TGTGCCAGCAGCCCGGGGGGCCCCTTATCTGAAGCTTTCTTT. Encoded protein: CASSPGGPLSEAFF.

This clonotype was picked up a small number of times. The chain uses TRBV6-2 or TRBV6-3 and TRBJ2-3; 12 nucleotides agree with TRBD2. The CDR3 has 18 amino acids. The V and J ends lost 5 bases and 0 bases, in that order; junction bases with no gene match: 9. Germline V lookup: CDR1 MNHEY, CDR2 SVGEGT. In DNA form, the CDR3 reads TGTGCCAGCAGTCGATACCTAGCGGGAGGGCGAAGCACAGATACGCAGTATTTT. Translating gives CASSRYLAGGRSTDTQYF.

This clonotype came up many times. The V and J genes are TRBV19 and TRBJ2-2; D is uncertain. The CDR3 is made up of 12 amino acids. V lost 3 bases to trimming and J lost 4 bases, with 3 bases between them. The germline V gene encodes CDR1 LNHDA and CDR2 SQIVND (reference sequence). The CDR3 sequence: CASSMGTGELFF. The CDR3 DNA reads as TGTGCCAGTAGTATGGGCACCGGGGAGCTGTTTTTT.

The chain couples TRBV5-4 to TRBJ1-5; D ambiguous. CDR1 SGHNT and CDR2 YYREEE come from the germline V gene (reference sequence). The length of the CDR3 is 14 residues. The ends were cut back, 6 bases at V and 6 bases at J, with 16 bases in the middle. DNA of the CDR3: TGTGCCAGCACCGTCGACGGCGGTGGTCAGCCCCAGCATTTT. This encodes CASTVDGGGQPQHF.

Ten or more counts support this clonotype. V is TRBV19 and J is TRBJ2-2; TRBD1 agrees at 11 bases. The CDR3 runs to 15 residues. Germline CDR1 and CDR2: LNHDA and SQIVND (reference sequence). The ends lost 3 bases at V and 6 bases at J; junction bases unmatched: 3. DNA for the CDR3: TGTGCCAGTAGTATCGGACAGGGGGCGTCCGGGGAGCTGTTTTTT. Its protein is CASSIGQGASGELFF.

This clonotype was counted many times. The rearrangement links TRBV11-2 to TRBJ2-5; tentatively, D is TRBD2 (5 bases). CDR1 and CDR2 from the germline V gene are SGHAT and FQNNGV. The CDR3 has 14 amino acids. The germline V and J ends were trimmed by 4 bases and 4 bases, with 13 bases remaining between them. In nucleotides, the CDR3 is TGTGCCAGCAGCTCAGACGGGAACCCAGAGACCCAGTACTTC. This codes for CASSSDGNPETQYF. The entire variable domain, with the rest obtained from reference TRBV11-2 and TRBJ2-5, is as follows: EAGVAQSPRYKIIEKRQSVAFWCNPISGHATLYWYQQILGQGPKLLIQFQNNGVVDDSQLPKDRFSAERLKGVDSTLKIQPAKLEDSAVYLCASSSDGNPETQYFGPGTRLLVL.

The rearrangement joins TRBV7-2 to TRBJ2-1; 12 bases fit TRBD2. Losses at the gene ends were 1 base for V and 0 bases for J; bases not matched to a gene: 4. The germline V gene encodes CDR1 SGHTA and CDR2 FQGNSA. CDR3 size: 18 residues. CDR3 amino acids: CASSLVRLAGVSYNEQFF. The CDR3 DNA reads as TGTGCCAGCAGCTTAGTAAGACTAGCGGGAGTCTCCTACAATGAGCAGTTCTTC.

Comment on this clonotype: A much bigger clone sits one base away, suggesting this may be a read error. CDR3 DNA sequence: TGTGCCAGTAGAATTTTGGGCAGAACAACTGAAGTTTTCTTT. Amino acids: CASRILGRTTEVFF. The chain links TRBV19 to TRBJ1-1, with D uncertain. CDR3 length: 14 residues. In germline, CDR1 is LNHDA, CDR2 SQIVND (reference sequence).

This clonotype showed up many times. This rearrangement joins TRBV5-1 to TRBJ1-5, with D possibly TRBD1 on 6 matching bases. Trimming stripped 0 bases from V and 7 bases from J, with 14 bases between. The CDR3 totals 15 residues. Germline V lookup: CDR1 SGHRS, CDR2 YFSETQ. The CDR3 nucleotides read TGCGCCAGCAGCTTGGCGGGGGCCTGGGGCCAGCCCCAGCATTTT. Protein: CASSLAGAWGQPQHF.

This clonotype was detected many times. V gene TRBV11-2 combines with J gene TRBJ2-5; TRBD2 matches at 9 bases. Germline V gives CDR1 SGHAT, CDR2 FQNNGV. The CDR3 sequence is 14 residues long. Germline trimming cut 6 bases from V and 2 bases from J; bases unmatched to any gene: 4. The CDR3 sequence is CASRQTSGQETQYF. CDR3 DNA sequence: TGTGCCAGCAGACAGACTAGCGGTCAAGAGACCCAGTACTTC.

This clonotype was counted many times. The chain links TRBV6-6 to TRBJ2-5; 8 nucleotides line up with TRBD1. The junction had 9 bases not matched to a gene; V was cut back by 4 bases and J by 5 bases. CDR3 length: 15 amino acids. The germline CDR1 and CDR2 sequences are MNHNY and SVGAGI (reference sequence). The CDR3 here is CASSLGQGIAETQYF. CDR3 coding DNA: TGTGCCAGCAGTTTAGGACAGGGCATTGCGGAGACCCAGTACTTC.

This clonotype was detected many times. The chain recombines TRBV10-2 with TRBJ1-6; the D gene is possibly TRBD1 (6 bases). The CDR3 consists of 14 residues. V dropped 4 bases and J dropped 9 bases, with 13 bases sitting between them. CDR1 and CDR2 from the germline V gene are WSHSY and SAAADI. CDR3 coding DNA: TGCGCCAGCAGTGTTTCAGGGGTGAGTTCACCCCTCCACTTT. As protein: CASSVSGVSSPLHF.

This clonotype was seen ten or more times. The CDR3 sequence is CAWTFGGASTDTQYF. The CDR3 DNA reads TGTGCCTGGACTTTCGGGGGGGCAAGTACAGATACGCAGTATTTT. The rearrangement joins TRBV30 to TRBJ2-3, with 8 bases fitting TRBD2. The CDR3 loop spans 15 amino acids. Germline values: CDR1 GTSNPN, CDR2 SVGIG (reference sequence). The V and J ends lost 4 bases and 3 bases, in that order; junction bases with no gene match: 9.

This clonotype was observed many times. V is TRBV27 and J is TRBJ1-5; D gene unclear. Germline V gene data show CDR1 as MNHEY and CDR2 as SMNVEV (reference sequence). The CDR3 runs to 15 residues. The germline V and J ends were trimmed by 3 bases and 5 bases, with 14 bases remaining between them. CDR3 loop: CASSFIGRVDQPQHF. In DNA form, the CDR3 reads TGTGCCAGCAGTTTTATAGGGCGAGTCGATCAGCCCCAGCATTTT.

The chain couples TRBV10-2 to TRBJ2-5; TRBD1 matches at 9 bases. Germline V gene data show CDR1 as WSHSY and CDR2 as SAAADI. This CDR3 contains 16 residues. Germline trimming cut 3 bases from V and 1 base from J; bases unmatched to any gene: 6. CDR3 loop: CASSDLTGGFQETQYF. For the CDR3, the DNA is TGCGCCAGCAGTGACCTGACAGGGGGGTTCCAAGAGACCCAGTACTTC.

This clonotype has a count of ten or more. The J gene is TRBJ2-1, the V gene TRBV6-1; no definite D call. Trimming took off 9 bases at V and 3 bases at J, with 3 bases between the two ends. This CDR3 comprises 10 residues. CDR1 and CDR2 from the germline V gene are MNHNS and SASEGT. In nucleotides, the CDR3 is TGTGCCAGAGGCTACAATGAGCAGTTCTTC. This encodes CARGYNEQFF.

This clonotype was counted only a few times. This may be a read error: a much more frequent sequence differs by one nucleotide. This CDR3 is CASRPGLAGDTQHF. The CDR3 DNA is TGTGCCAGCAGACCCGGACTAGCGGGAGATACGCAGCATTTT. The rearrangement joins TRBV6-5 to TRBJ2-3; D not certain. The J call may be incorrect, as the DNA end agrees better with TRBJ1-5. The germline gives CDR1 MNHEY, CDR2 SVGAGI. CDR3 length: 14 residues.

The sample holds many counts of this clonotype. J is TRBJ2-5 and V is TRBV11-2, with a possible D match to TRBD2 (6 bases). The germline CDR1 and CDR2 sequences are SGHAT and FQNNGV. V gave up 3 bases and J gave up 5 bases, with 25 bases separating them. This CDR3 is built from 18 residues. CDR3 sequence (DNA): TGTGCCAGCAGCTTCAGTGGTCTCCGGTGGGGGGTTGAGGAGACCCAGTACTTC. This encodes CASSFSGLRWGVEETQYF. Variable domain in full (rest from reference TRBV11-2 and TRBJ2-5): EAGVAQSPRYKIIEKRQSVAFWCNPISGHATLYWYQQILGQGPKLLIQFQNNGVVDDSQLPKDRFSAERLKGVDSTLKIQPAKLEDSAVYLCASSFSGLRWGVEETQYFGPGTRLLVL.

This clonotype was seen only once. This likely stems from a read error, as it lies one base from a far larger clone. This chain connects TRBV12-3 or TRBV12-4 to TRBJ2-3; 14 nucleotides match TRBD2. This CDR3 spans 17 amino acids. The CDR3 sequence: CASSPGTSGGRTDTQCF. DNA for the CDR3: TGTGCCAGCAGCCCCGGGACTAGCGGGGGCCGCACAGATACGCAGTGTTTT.

This clonotype was detected ten times or more. A junction boundary mismatches the germline segment, possibly from a read error. The chain is built from TRBV5-1 and TRBJ2-7; 10 nucleotides agree with TRBD1. Germline assignment: CDR1 SGHRS and CDR2 YFSETQ. The CDR3 is made up of 14 amino acids. CDR3: CASSERDRGGEQYF. The CDR3 DNA is TGTGCCAGCAGCGAACGGGACAGGGGAGGCGAGCAGTACTTC.

This clonotype was seen a single time. A far more abundant clone sits one base away, making this likely a read error. This chain uses TRBV6-1 with TRBJ1-5; D uncertain. CDR3 length equals 13 residues. Per germline, CDR1 MNHNS and CDR2 SASEGT. This chain's CDR3 is CASRQSSNEPQHF. CDR3 DNA sequence: TGTGCCAGCAGACAGTCTAGCAATGAGCCCCAGCATTTT.